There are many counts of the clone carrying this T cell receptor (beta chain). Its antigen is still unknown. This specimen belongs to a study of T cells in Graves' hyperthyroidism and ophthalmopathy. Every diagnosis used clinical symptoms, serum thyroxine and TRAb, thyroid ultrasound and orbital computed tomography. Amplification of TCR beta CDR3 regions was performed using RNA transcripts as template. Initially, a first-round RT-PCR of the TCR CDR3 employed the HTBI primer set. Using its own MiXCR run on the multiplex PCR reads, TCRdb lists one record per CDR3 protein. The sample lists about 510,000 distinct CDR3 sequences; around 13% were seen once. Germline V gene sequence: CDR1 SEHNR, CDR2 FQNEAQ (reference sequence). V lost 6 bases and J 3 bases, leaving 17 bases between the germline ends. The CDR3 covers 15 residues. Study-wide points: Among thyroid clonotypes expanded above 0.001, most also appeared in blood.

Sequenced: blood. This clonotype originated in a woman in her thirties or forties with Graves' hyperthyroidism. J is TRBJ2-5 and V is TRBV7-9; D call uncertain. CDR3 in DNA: TGTGCCAGCAGTAGATTGGGGATCTGGGAAGAGACCCAGTACTTC. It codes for CASSRLGIWEETQYF.